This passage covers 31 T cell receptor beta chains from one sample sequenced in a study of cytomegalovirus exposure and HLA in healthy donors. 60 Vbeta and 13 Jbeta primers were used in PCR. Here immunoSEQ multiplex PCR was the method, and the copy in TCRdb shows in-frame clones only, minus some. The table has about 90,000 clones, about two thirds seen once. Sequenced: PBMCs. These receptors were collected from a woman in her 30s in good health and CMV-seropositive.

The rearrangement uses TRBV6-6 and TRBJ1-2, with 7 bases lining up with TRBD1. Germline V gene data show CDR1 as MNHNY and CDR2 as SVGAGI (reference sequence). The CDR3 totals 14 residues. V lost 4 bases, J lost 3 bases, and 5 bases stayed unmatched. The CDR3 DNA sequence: TGTGCCAGCAGTTCTGGGACAGAACACTATGGCTACACCTTC. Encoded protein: CASSSGTEHYGYTF.

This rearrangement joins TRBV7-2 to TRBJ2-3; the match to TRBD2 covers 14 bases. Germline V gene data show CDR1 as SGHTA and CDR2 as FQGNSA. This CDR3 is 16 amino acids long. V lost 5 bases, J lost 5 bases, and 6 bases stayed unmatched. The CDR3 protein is CASSTGLAGVVDTQYF. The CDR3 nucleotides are TGTGCCAGCAGCACGGGACTAGCGGGGGTAGTAGATACGCAGTATTTT.

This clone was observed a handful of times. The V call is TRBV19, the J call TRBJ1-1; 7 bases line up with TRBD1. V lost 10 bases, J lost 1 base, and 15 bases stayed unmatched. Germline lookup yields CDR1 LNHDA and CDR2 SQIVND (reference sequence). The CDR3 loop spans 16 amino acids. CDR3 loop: CATRRDRQLPNTEAFF. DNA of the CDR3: TGTGCCACCCGCCGGGACAGACAACTCCCGAACACTGAAGCTTTCTTT.

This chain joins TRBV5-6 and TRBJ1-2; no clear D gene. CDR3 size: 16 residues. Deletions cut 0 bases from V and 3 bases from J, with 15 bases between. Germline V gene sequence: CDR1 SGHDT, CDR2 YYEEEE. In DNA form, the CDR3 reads TGTGCCAGCAGCTTGGGTCGATGGGCCTCTCACTATGGCTACACCTTC. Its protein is CASSLGRWASHYGYTF.

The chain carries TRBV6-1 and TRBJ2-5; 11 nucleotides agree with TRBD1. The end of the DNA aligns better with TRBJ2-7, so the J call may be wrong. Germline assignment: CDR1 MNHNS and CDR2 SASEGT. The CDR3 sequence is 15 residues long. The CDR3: CASSGRGTGGYEQYF. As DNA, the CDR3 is TGTGCCAGCAGTGGAAGGGGGACAGGGGGCTACGAGCAGTACTTC.

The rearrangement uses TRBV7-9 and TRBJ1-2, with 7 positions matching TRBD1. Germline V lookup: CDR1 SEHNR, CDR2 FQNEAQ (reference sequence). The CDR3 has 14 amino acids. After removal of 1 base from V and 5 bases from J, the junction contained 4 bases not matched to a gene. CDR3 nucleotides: TGTGCCAGCAGCTTAGGAGACAGGGTTTATGGCTACACCTTC. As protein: CASSLGDRVYGYTF.

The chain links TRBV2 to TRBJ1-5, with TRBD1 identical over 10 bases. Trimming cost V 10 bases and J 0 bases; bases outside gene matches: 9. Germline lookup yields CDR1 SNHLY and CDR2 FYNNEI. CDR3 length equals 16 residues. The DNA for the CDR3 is TGTGCCACCACCAGGACAGGGGGGTATAGCAATCAGCCCCAGCATTTT. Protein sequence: CATTRTGGYSNQPQHF.

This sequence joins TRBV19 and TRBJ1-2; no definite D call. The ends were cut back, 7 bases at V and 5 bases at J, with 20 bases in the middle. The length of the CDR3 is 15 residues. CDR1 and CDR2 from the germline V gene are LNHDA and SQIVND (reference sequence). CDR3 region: CASTKEGYPWYGYTF. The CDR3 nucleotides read TGTGCCAGTACCAAGGAGGGATACCCTTGGTATGGCTACACCTTC.

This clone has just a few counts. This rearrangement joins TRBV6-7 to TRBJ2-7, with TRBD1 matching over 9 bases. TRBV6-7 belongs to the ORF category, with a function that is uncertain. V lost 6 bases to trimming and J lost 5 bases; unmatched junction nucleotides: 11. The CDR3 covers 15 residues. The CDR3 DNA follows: TGTGCCAGCAGCTATCCGGGACAGGGTAACCACGAGCAGTACTTC. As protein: CASSYPGQGNHEQYF.

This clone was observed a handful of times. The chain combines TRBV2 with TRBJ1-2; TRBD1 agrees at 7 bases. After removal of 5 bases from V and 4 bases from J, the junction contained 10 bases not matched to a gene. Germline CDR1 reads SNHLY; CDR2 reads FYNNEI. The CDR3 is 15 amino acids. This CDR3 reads CASSFSTGSAYGYTF. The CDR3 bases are TGTGCCAGCAGTTTTTCGACAGGGTCGGCCTATGGCTACACCTTC.

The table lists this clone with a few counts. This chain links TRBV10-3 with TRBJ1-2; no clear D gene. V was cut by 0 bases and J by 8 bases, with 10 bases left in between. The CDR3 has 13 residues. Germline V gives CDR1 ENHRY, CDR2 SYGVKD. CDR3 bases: TGTGCCATCAGTGAGTCGTTTGAGGGAGGCTACACCTTC. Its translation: CAISESFEGGYTF.

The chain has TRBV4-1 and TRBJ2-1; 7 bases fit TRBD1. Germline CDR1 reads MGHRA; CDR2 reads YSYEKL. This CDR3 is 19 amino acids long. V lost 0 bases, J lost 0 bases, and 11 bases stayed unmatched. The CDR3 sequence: CASSQEGGGGSSSYNEQFF. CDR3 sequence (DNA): TGCGCCAGCAGCCAAGAAGGGGGCGGCGGGTCGAGCTCCTACAATGAGCAGTTCTTC.

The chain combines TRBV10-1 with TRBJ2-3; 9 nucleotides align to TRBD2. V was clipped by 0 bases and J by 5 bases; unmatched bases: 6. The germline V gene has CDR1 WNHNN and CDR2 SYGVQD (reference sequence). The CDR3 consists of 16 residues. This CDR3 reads CASSESLRGGGDTQYF. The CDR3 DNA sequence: TGCGCCAGCAGTGAGTCTCTGCGGGGGGGCGGAGATACGCAGTATTTT.

The CDR3 protein is CASSTYSSGPTYGYTF. CDR3 DNA sequence: TGTGCCAGTAGTACCTATTCAAGCGGACCAACCTATGGCTACACCTTC. This chain connects TRBV19 to TRBJ1-2, with D unclear. Trimming removed 4 bases from V and 4 bases from J, with 19 bases in between. Germline assignment: CDR1 LNHDA and CDR2 SQIVND (reference sequence). This CDR3 region has 16 residues.

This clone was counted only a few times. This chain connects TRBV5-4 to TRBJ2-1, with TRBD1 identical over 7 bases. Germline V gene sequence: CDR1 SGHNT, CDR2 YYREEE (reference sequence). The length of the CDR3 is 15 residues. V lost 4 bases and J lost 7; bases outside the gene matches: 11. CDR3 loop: CASSPLPSTGNEQFF. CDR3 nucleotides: TGTGCCAGCAGCCCACTGCCCTCGACAGGGAATGAGCAGTTCTTC.

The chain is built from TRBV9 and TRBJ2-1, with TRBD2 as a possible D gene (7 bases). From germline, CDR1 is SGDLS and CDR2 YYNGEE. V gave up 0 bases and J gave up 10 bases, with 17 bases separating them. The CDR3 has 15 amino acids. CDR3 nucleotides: TGTGCCAGCAGCGTAGATTGGGGGGGGGCATGGGAGCAGTTCTTC. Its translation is CASSVDWGGAWEQFF.

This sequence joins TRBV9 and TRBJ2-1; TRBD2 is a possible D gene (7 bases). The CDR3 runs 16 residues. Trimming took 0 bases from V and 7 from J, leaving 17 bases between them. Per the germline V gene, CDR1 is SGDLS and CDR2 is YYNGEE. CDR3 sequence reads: CASSVDLAGALNEQFF. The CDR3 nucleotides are TGTGCCAGCAGCGTAGACCTGGCGGGGGCCCTAAATGAGCAGTTCTTC. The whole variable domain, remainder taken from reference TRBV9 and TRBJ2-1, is DSGVTQTPKHLITATGQRVTLRCSPRSGDLSVYWYQQSLDQGLQFLIQYYNGEERAKGNILERFSAQQFPDLHSELNLSSLELGDSALYFCASSVDLAGALNEQFFGPGTRLTVL.

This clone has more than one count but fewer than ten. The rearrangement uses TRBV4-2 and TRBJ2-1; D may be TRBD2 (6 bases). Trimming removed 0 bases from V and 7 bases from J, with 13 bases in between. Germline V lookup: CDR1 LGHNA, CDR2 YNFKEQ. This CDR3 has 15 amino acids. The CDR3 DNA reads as TGTGCCAGCAGCCAAGACGGCGGGGTCCCAAATGAGCAGTTCTTC. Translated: CASSQDGGVPNEQFF.

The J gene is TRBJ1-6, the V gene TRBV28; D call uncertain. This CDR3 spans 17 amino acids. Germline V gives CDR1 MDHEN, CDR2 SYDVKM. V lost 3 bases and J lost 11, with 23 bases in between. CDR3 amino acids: CASSFPTTDWAVPPLHF. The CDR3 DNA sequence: TGTGCCAGCAGTTTTCCCACAACGGACTGGGCGGTTCCACCCCTCCACTTT.

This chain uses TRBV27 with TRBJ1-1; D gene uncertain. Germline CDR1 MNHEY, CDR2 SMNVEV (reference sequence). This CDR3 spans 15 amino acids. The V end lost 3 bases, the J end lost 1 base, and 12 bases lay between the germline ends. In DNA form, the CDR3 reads TGTGCCAGCAGTTTCCTAACCCCAAGGAACACTGAAGCTTTCTTT. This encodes CASSFLTPRNTEAFF.

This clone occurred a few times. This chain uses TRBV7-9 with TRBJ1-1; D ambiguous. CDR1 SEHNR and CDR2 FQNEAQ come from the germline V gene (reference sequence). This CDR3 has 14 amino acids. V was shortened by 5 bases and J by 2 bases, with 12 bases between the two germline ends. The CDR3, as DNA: TGTGCCAGCAGCCTCACCGGGGATAACACTGAAGCTTTCTTT. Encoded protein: CASSLTGDNTEAFF.

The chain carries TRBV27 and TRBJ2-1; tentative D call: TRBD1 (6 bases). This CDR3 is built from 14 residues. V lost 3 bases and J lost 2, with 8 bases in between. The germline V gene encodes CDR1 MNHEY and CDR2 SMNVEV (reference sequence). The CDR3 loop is CASSFRGTYNEQFF. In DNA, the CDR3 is TGTGCCAGCAGTTTCAGGGGTACCTACAATGAGCAGTTCTTC.

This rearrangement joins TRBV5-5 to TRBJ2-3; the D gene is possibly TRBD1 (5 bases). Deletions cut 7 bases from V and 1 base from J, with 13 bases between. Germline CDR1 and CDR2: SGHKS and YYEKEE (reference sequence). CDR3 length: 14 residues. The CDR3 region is CASQGSVGTDTQYF. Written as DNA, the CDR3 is TGTGCCAGCCAGGGATCTGTGGGCACAGATACGCAGTATTTT.

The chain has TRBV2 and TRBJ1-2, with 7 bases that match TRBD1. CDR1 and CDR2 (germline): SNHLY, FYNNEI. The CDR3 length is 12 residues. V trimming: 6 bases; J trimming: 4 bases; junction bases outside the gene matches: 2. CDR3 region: CASRQGIYGYTF. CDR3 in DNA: TGTGCCAGCAGACAGGGGATCTATGGCTACACCTTC.

The CDR3 DNA reads as TGTGCCAGCAGCTTAGCCTCGACAGGGTGGTACGAAAAACTGTTTTTT. This codes for CASSLASTGWYEKLFF. The chain links TRBV7-6 to TRBJ1-4; TRBD1 agrees at 7 bases. This CDR3 has 16 residues. The V segment lost 0 bases and the J segment 8 bases; nucleotides outside the gene matches: 9. The germline V gene encodes CDR1 SGHVS and CDR2 FNYEAQ.

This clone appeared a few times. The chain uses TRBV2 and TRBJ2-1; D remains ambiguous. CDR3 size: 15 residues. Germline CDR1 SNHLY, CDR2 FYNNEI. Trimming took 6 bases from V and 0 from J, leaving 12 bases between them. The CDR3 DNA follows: TGTGCCAGCAGGGAGTTAGGAGACTCCTACAATGAGCAGTTCTTC. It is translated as CASRELGDSYNEQFF.

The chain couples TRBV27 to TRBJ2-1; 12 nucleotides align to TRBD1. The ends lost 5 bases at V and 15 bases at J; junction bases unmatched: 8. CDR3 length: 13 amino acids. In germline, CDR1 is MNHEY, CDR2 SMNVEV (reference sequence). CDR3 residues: CASSTQPGQGAFF. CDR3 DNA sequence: TGTGCCAGCAGTACGCAACCGGGACAGGGGGCGTTCTTC.

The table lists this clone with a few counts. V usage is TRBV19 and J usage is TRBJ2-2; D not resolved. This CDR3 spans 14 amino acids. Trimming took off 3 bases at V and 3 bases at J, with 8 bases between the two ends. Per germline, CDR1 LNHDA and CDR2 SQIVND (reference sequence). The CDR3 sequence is CASSILDDTGELFF. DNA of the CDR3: TGTGCCAGTAGTATCCTAGACGACACCGGGGAGCTGTTTTTT. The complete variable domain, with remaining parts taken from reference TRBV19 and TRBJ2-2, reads DGGITQSPKYLFRKEGQNVTLSCEQNLNHDAMYWYRQDPGQGLRLIYYSQIVNDFQKGDIAEGYSVSREKKESFPLTVTSAQKNPTAFYLCASSILDDTGELFFGEGSRLTVL.

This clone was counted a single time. CDR3 protein: CASSEAGSPSYEQYF. CDR3 coding DNA: TGTGCCAGCAGTGAAGCGGGCAGCCCTTCCTACGAGCAGTACTTC. The chain is built from TRBV6-1 and TRBJ2-7; D not certain. Per the germline V gene, CDR1 is MNHNS and CDR2 is SASEGT. V shed 0 bases and J shed 1 base, with 10 bases lying between them. This CDR3 has 15 amino acids.

The CDR3 reads CARSFLVYNEQYF. The CDR3 bases are TGTGCCAGAAGCTTCCTAGTTTACAACGAGCAGTACTTC. The chain carries TRBV5-3 and TRBJ2-7; no definite D call. TRBV5-3 is recorded as an ORF, its role being uncertain. Deletions cut 2 bases from V and 5 bases from J, with 11 bases between. This CDR3 has 13 amino acids.

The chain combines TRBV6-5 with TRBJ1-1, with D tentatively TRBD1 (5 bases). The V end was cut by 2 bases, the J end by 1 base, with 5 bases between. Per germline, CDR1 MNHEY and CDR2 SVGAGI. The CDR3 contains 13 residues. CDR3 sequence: CASSYRGNTEAFF. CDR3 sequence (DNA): TGTGCCAGCAGTTACAGGGGGAACACTGAAGCTTTCTTT.